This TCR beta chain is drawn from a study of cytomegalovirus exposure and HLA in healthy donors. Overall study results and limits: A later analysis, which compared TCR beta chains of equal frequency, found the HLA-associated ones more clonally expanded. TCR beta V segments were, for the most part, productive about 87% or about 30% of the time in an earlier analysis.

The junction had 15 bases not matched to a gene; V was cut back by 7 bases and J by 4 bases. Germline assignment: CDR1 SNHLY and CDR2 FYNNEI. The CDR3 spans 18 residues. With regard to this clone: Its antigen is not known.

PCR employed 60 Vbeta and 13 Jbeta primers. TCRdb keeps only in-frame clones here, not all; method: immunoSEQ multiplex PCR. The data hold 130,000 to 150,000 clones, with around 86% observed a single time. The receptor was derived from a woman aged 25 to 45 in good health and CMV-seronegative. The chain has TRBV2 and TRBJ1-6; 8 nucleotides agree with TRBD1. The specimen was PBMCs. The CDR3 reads CASNKGTGEFKYNSPLHF. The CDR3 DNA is TGTGCCAGCAATAAAGGGACAGGAGAATTTAAATATAATTCACCCCTCCACTTT.